The entry below describes one T cell receptor beta chain. Its antigen remains unknown. One end of the junction is discordant with germline, which a read error may explain. Priming with a constant-region primer yielded TCR beta cDNA from roughly 500 ng total RNA. Nested multiplex PCR, run for three rounds with slightly modified ARM-PCR, yielded TCR beta libraries. Both of the initial two PCR rounds ran for roughly 11 cycles and employed TRBV1-TRBV30 forward primers alongside a C-beta reverse primer. In TCRdb, the multiplex PCR reads were re-called with MiXCR into one record per CDR3 protein. The sample holds about 330,000 distinct CDR3 sequences, less than 75% seen once. These data belong to a study of tumor-infiltrating lymphocytes in primary liver carcinoma. Study-wide results and limits: Less overlap was seen in tumor-adjacent and tumor-blood pairs than in tumor region pairs.

The study extracted blood RNA from unsorted whole blood and also extracted germline DNA. This CDR3 spans 16 amino acids. CDR1 is MNHEY and CDR2 is SVGAGI in the germline V gene. The J gene is TRBJ1-2, the V gene TRBV6-5; 7 bases match TRBD1. Sequencing was performed on peripheral blood. The TCR originated in a man aged 40-49 years with primary liver carcinoma and hepatitis B virus infection. In DNA, the CDR3 is TGTACCAGCAGTTACGGAGGCAGGACAGGCCTCTATGGCTACACCTTC. Translated: CTSSYGGRTGLYGYTF.